This TCR beta chain emerged from a study of shared clonotypes between healthy human individuals (dated by TCRdb to the early 2020s). Concerning the study at large: A few men and two women, aged 18 to 49 years, made up the cohort. The study deeply sequenced blood TCR repertoires of about 5 healthy adults to estimate repertoire size and the extent of clonotype sharing between individuals. For each donor, CD4 naive and CD4 memory were each given three plates, CD8 naive was given two plates, and CD8 memory was given one plate. Per donor, leukapheresis produced somewhere between about 0.94 and 9 billion PBMCs. To increase sequencing depth and limit assay-specific biases, different laboratories used diverse techniques to prepare libraries and sequence TCR repertoires. Overall study results and their limits: Roughly 5.2% of naive CD4, roughly 3.5% of naive CD8, 2.3% of memory CD4, and more than 0.35% of memory CD8 clonotypes were shared across several donors. Because the study included a small number of donors, the genetic and exposure-history diversity represented was limited. Sampling was limited to blood, and TCR repertoires in tissue likely differ from TCR repertoires in blood. Estimated clonotype richness was generally larger for naive than for memory subsets. Even with the large sequencing depth, rarefaction of the sorted-subset datasets indicated that sequencing was incomplete. Compared with non-shared clonotypes, the clonotypes found in all four sorted-subset donors had higher generation probabilities. Based on pairwise subsampling, the degree of clonotype sharing among donors was expected to be affected by sequencing depth.

TCR CDR3 regions were amplified from genomic DNA by multiplex PCR using the deep immunoSEQ assay. Extracted genomic DNA from each cell subset was spread evenly across all wells of several immunoSEQ 96-well plates, with each plate serving as a replicate. Each replicate PCR for sorted subsets received around 210 ng genomic DNA, equal to 30,000 or so T cell genomes. Purified libraries were measured with a Qubit 3.0 fluorometer, size-checked on a Bioanalyzer 2100, and measured again with the KAPA Library Quantification kit. Every immunoSEQ 96-well plate was sequenced on a separate single-read 150-cycle Illumina NextSeq 550 flow cell. On the authors' methods: Because the immunoSEQ output held only junctional sequences and lacked quality scores, the filtering could not match the filtering applied to full-length reads. To assign V/J genes and CDR3, sequences were annotated against IMGT germline references using PyIR, a Python wrapper for IgBLAST v1.9. Reads were removed for weak V/J assignments (E-value above 1e-6), missing CDR3, stop codons, out-of-frame junctions, or ambiguous translated residues. A V3J clonotype was defined by an identical inferred V gene, J gene, and CDR3 amino acid sequence. Percentage overlap between repertoires was calculated by dividing the number of shared unique clonotypes by the size of the smaller repertoire. Richness of each repertoire was evaluated using RTK rarefaction, the Chao1 estimator, and Recon v2.1 estimates of unobserved clonotypes. Generation probabilities were computed with OLGA for all TCRbeta clonotypes obtained by the gDNA method from four donors. In TCRdb, the immuneACCESS table is reduced to in-frame sequences with V and J assigned. These tables do not hold every clone; where another copy was compared, an unresolved V gene accounts for under half, and the others remain unexplained. V, J and clone size derive from that table, while D and trimming were established from the DNA sequence. In this sample the table shows about 1 million clones, roughly 74% of which occur a single time. Together, the top ten hold more than 0.45% of the sample.

The CDR3 contains 13 residues, cysteine and phenylalanine counted. Only the CDR3 DNA is retained, 39 bases long and in frame from the first base. V is pared back by 0 bases and J by 3 bases, with 6 bases lying between the germline termini. CDR1 and CDR2 (SGHDN, FVKESK) derive from the germline V gene. The donors were healthy, HIV-negative adults who had no recently reported acute infections or vaccinations. Every donor was a Caucasian adult living in Nashville, Tennessee, USA. CD4+ T cells were enriched through magnetic negative selection, after which naive cells were positively selected on CD45RA and the remaining negative fraction served as the memory subset. Blood was collected by leukapheresis, and PBMCs were isolated by Ficoll-Histopaque density gradient centrifugation and then cryopreserved in liquid nitrogen vapor phase. Analytical flow cytometry was used to check the purity and quantity of every magnetically sorted T cell population. Genomic DNA was isolated from each sorted fraction and quantified by UV absorbance on a Nanodrop 2000c.

This clone was found once. Its antigen is not yet known. No base qualities exist here, and no much larger clone lies one base off it. This sample also contains other DNA sequences that code for the same CDR3. The TCR sequence derives from a man between 18 and 29 years old in good health. Some clones in this sample may be carry-over from other donors' samples. The rearranged segments are TRBV14 and TRBJ2-7, with no D gene named confidently. The specimen was memory CD4+ T cells from PBMCs. What the cell subset or site label conveys for this sample: CD45RA-negative fraction. The CDR3 reads CASSQDLGYEQYF. In nucleotide form, the sequence is TGTGCCAGCAGCCAAGACTTGGGCTACGAGCAGTACTTC.